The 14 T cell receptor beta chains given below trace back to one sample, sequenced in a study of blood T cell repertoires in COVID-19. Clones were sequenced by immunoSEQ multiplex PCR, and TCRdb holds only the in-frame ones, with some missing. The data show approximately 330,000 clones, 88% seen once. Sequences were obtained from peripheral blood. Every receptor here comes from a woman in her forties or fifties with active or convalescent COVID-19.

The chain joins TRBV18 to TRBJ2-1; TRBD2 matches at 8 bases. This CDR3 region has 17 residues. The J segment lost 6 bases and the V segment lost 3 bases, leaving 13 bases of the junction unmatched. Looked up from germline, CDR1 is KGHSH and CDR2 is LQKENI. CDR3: CASSPTRGLVSSNEQFF. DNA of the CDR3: TGTGCCAGCTCACCGACAAGGGGACTAGTGTCCAGCAATGAGCAGTTCTTC.

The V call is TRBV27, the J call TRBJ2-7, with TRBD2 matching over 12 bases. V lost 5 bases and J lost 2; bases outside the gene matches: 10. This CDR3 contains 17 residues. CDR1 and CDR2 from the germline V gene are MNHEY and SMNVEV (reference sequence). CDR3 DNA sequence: TGTGCCAGCAGTACCCGGACTAGCGGGGCCCAAACCTACGAGCAGTACTTC. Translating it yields CASSTRTSGAQTYEQYF.

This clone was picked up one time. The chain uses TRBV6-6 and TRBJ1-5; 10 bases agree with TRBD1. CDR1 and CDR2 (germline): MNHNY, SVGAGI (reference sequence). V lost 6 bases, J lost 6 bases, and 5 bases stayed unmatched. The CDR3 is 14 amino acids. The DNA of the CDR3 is TGTGCCAGCAGCCCCGACAGGGGGCCTCAGCCCCAGCATTTT. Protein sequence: CASSPDRGPQPQHF.

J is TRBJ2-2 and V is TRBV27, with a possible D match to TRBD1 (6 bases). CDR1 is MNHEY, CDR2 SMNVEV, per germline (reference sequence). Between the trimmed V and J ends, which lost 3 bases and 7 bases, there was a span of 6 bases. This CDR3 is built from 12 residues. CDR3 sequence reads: CASSFRGGELFF. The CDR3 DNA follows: TGTGCCAGCAGTTTCAGGGGCGGGGAGCTGTTTTTT.

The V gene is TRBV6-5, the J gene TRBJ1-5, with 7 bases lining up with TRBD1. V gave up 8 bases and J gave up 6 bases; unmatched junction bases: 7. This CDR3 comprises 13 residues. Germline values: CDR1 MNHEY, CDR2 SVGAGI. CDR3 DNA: TGTGCCAGCCATAGGGGGCCGATTCAGCCCCAGCATTTT. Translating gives CASHRGPIQPQHF.

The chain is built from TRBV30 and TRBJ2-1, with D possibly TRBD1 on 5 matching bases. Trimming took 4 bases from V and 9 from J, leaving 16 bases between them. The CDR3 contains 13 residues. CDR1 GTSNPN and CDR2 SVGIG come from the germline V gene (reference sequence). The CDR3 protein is CAWMGQGLGEQFF. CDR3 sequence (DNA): TGTGCCTGGATGGGCCAGGGATTGGGTGAGCAGTTCTTC.

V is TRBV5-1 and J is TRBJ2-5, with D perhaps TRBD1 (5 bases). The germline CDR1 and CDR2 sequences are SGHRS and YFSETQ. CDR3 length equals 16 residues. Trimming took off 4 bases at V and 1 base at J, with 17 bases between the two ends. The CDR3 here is CASSPAVGATQETQYF. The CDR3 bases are TGCGCCAGCAGCCCGGCAGTAGGGGCAACCCAAGAGACCCAGTACTTC.

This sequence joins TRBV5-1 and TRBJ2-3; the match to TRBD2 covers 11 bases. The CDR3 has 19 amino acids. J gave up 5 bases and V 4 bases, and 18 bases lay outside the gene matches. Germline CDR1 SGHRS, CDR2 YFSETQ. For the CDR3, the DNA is TGCGCCAGCAGCACCTTCTCATCTTCATTAGCGGGAGGGGTAGATACGCAGTATTTT. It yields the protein CASSTFSSSLAGGVDTQYF.

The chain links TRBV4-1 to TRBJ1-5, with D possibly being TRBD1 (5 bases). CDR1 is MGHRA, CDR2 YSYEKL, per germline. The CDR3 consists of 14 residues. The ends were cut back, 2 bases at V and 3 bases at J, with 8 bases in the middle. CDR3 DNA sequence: TGCGCCAGCAGCCAATGGGGGGACAATCAGCCCCAGCATTTT. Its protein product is CASSQWGDNQPQHF.

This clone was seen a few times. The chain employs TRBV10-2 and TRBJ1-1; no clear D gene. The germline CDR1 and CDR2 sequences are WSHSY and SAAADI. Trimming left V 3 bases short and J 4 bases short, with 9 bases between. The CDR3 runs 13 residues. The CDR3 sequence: CASSDVVSTEAFF. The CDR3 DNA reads TGCGCCAGCAGTGATGTGGTTAGCACTGAAGCTTTCTTT.

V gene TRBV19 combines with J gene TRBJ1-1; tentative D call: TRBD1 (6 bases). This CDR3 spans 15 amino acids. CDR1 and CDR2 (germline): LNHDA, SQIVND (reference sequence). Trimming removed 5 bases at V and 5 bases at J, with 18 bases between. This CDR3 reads CASSSPPGVRTEAFF. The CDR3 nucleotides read TGTGCCAGTAGTTCGCCACCAGGGGTCCGGACTGAAGCTTTCTTT.

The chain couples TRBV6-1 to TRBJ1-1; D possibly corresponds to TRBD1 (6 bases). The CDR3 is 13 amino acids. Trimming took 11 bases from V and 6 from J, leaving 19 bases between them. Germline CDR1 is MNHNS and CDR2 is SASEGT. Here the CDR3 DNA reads TGTGCCGGACAGCAGGGGATGAAATCTGAAGCTTTCTTT. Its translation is CAGQQGMKSEAFF.

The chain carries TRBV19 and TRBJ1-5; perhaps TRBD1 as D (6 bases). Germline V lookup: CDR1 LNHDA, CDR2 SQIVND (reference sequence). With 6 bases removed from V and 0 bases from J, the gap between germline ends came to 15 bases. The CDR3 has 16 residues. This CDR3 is CASRPQQGNSNQPQHF. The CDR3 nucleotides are TGTGCCAGTAGGCCGCAACAGGGAAATAGCAATCAGCCCCAGCATTTT. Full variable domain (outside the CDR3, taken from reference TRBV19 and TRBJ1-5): DGGITQSPKYLFRKEGQNVTLSCEQNLNHDAMYWYRQDPGQGLRLIYYSQIVNDFQKGDIAEGYSVSREKKESFPLTVTSAQKNPTAFYLCASRPQQGNSNQPQHFGDGTRLSIL.

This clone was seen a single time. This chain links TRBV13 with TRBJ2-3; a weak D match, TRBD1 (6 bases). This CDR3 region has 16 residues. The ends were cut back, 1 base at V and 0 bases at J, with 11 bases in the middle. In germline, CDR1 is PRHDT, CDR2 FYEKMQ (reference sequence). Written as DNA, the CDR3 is TGTGCCAGCAGCTTAGAGCAGGGGACGAGCACAGATACGCAGTATTTT. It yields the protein CASSLEQGTSTDTQYF.